This TCR beta chain was obtained from a study of human T cells and chemical hapten exposure. Study in general: Affected patients, primarily female, had alopecia areata, totalis or universalis.

This clonotype was counted at least ten times. Antigen unknown. The time point was: patch test 1, 2 weeks after DPC sensitization. Treatment of the sample: therapeutic diphenylcyclopropenone sensitization with weekly scalp DPC. Findings of the study overall: PT1 expanded TCR numbers rose with patch test score.

The CDR3 has 13 amino acids. V dropped 6 bases and J dropped 5 bases, with 14 bases sitting between them. CDR1 is KGHSH, CDR2 LQKENI, per germline. TCRdb independently ran MiXCR on the RACE reads; one entry per CDR3 protein. The sample holds around 50,000 distinct CDR3 sequences; about a tenth are singletons and the top ten take less than 5%. The receptor was derived from a woman aged 45-60 years with alopecia areata. Some clones in this sample may be carry-over from other donors' samples. V and J are TRBV18 and TRBJ2-7; perhaps TRBD1 as D (7 bases). The specimen comprised whole blood, sampled in connection with sensitization to the hapten diphenylcyclopropenone (DPC). The CDR3 here is CASSPQGGHEQYF. In nucleotides, the CDR3 is TGTGCCAGCTCGCCCCAGGGGGGCCACGAGCAGTACTTC.